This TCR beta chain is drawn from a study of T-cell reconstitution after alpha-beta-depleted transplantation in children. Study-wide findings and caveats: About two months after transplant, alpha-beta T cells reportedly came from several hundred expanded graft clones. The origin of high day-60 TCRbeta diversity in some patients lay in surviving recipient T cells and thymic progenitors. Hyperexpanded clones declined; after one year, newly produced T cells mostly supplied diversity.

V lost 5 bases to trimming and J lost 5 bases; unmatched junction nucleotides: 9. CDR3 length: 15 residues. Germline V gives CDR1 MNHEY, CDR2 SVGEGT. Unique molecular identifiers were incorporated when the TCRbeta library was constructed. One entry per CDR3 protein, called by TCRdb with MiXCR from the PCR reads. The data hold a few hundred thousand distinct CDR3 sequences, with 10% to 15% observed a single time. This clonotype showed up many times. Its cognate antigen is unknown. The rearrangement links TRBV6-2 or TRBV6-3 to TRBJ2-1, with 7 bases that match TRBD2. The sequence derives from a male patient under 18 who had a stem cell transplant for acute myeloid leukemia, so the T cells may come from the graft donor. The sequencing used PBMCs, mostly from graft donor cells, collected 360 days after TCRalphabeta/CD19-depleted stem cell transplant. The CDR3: CASSTWRERNNEQFF. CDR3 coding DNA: TGTGCCAGCAGTACTTGGCGGGAGAGAAACAATGAGCAGTTCTTC.